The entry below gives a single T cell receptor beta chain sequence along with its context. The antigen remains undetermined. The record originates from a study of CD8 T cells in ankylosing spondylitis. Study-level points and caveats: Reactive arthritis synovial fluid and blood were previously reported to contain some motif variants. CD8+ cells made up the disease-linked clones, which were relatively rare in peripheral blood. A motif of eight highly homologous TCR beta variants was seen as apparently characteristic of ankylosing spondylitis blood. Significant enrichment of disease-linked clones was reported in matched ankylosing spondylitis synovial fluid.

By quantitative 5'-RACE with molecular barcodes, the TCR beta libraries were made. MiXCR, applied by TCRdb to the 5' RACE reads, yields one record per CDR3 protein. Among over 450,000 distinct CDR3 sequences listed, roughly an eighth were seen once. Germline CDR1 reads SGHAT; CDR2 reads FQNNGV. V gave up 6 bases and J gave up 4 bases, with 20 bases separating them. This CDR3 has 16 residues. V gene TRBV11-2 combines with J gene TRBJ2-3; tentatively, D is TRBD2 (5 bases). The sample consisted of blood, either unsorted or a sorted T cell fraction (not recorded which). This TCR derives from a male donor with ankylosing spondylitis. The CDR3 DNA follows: TGTGCCAGCAGACATGAATTGAGCGGTGGCGCAGATACGCAGTATTTT. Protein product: CASRHELSGGADTQYF.